This entry concerns a single TCR beta chain. This entry is derived from a study of CD8+ T cells in alopecia areata. RNA was isolated and reverse transcribed to cDNA, the sequencing template. Clones were read by immunoSEQ multiplex PCR, and TCRdb kept only the in-frame ones, dropping some. Of 90,000 to 120,000 clones in the sample, around 59% are singletons; the top ten hold 20% to 25%. This CDR3 spans 15 amino acids. V lost 3 bases to trimming and J lost 5 bases, with 14 bases between them. Germline CDR1 is MDHEN and CDR2 is SYDVKM. The V call is TRBV28, the J call TRBJ2-1, with D tentatively TRBD1 or TRBD2 (6 bases each). Sequenced input: CD8+ T cells sorted from blood. This TCR came from a human donor in good health. The CDR3 protein is CASSLQGGNHNEQFF. The CDR3 DNA sequence: TGTGCCAGCAGTTTGCAAGGGGGGAACCACAATGAGCAGTTCTTC.